The 28 T cell receptor beta chains below all came from one sample that was sequenced in a study of prognosis after radiotherapy for stage I lung cancer. Template was genomic DNA; TCR beta CDR3 amplified in two multiplex PCR rounds. Amplification in first-round PCR relied on primers specific to each TRBV and TRBJ gene. TCRdb reprocessed the multiplex PCR reads with MiXCR, giving one entry per CDR3 protein. The data show about 22,000 distinct CDR3 sequences, approximately 42% seen once. Source: PBMCs, taken before or after stereotactic body radiation therapy (not recorded which). The receptors were gathered from a donor aged 50 or older with non-small cell lung cancer.

The J gene is TRBJ2-3, the V gene TRBV28; 7 nucleotides agree with TRBD1. The CDR3 length is 16 residues. V lost 4 bases to trimming and J lost 2 bases; unmatched junction nucleotides: 9. The germline V gene encodes CDR1 MDHEN and CDR2 SYDVKM. The CDR3 DNA is TGTGCCAGCAGTTCCTCATCCGGGACAGTCACAGATACGCAGTATTTT. Translation: CASSSSSGTVTDTQYF.

In its sample, this clonotype was seen many times. V is TRBV20-1 and J is TRBJ2-7; tentatively, D is TRBD1 (6 bases). Germline lookup yields CDR1 DFQATT and CDR2 SNEGSKA (reference sequence). Between the trimmed V and J ends, which lost 0 bases and 0 bases, there was a span of 12 bases. The CDR3 length is 15 residues. CDR3 region: CSARDLRGDSYEQYF. As DNA, the CDR3 is TGCAGTGCTAGAGATCTCAGGGGCGACTCCTACGAGCAGTACTTC.

V gene TRBV28 combines with J gene TRBJ2-7; D possibly corresponds to TRBD1 (5 bases). The ends were cut back, 1 base at V and 0 bases at J, with 16 bases in the middle. The CDR3 runs 17 residues. Germline assignment: CDR1 MDHEN and CDR2 SYDVKM. The CDR3 protein is CASSLSLAGPFSYEQYF. CDR3 sequence (DNA): TGTGCCAGCAGTTTATCACTTGCAGGGCCTTTCTCCTACGAGCAGTACTTC.

In nucleotides, the CDR3 is TGTGCCAGCATCCCGGACAGGAACTTCTACGAGCAGTACTTC. Amino acids: CASIPDRNFYEQYF. This chain links TRBV7-2 with TRBJ2-7, with 7 nucleotides matching TRBD1. Trimming took 7 bases from V and 3 from J; bases not matched to a gene: 9. Germline CDR1 SGHTA, CDR2 FQGNSA. The CDR3 runs to 14 residues.

A remark on this clonotype: Given a much more abundant clone one base away, this may be a read error. This chain joins TRBV20-1 and TRBJ2-6; 7 bases align to TRBD1. CDR3 length equals 18 residues. CDR1 is DFQATT, CDR2 SNEGSKA, per germline (reference sequence). The CDR3, as DNA: TGCAGTGCGACCCCCTGGGGGACAGACGCCTCTGTGGCCAACGTCCTGACTTTC. This gives the protein CSATPWGTDASVANVLTF.

This clonotype was detected many times. The chain carries TRBV10-3 and TRBJ1-2; D unclear. The CDR3 sequence is 13 residues long. V lost 3 bases and J 4 bases, leaving 9 bases between the germline ends. CDR1 and CDR2 from the germline V gene are ENHRY and SYGVKD. CDR3 residues: CAISEPDGYGYTF. Here the CDR3 DNA reads TGTGCCATCAGTGAACCCGACGGCTATGGCTACACCTTC.

This clonotype was seen repeatedly, ten times or more. The CDR3 loop is CASSRGGAGGENEQFF. In DNA form, the CDR3 reads TGTGCCAGCAGCCGTGGGGGGGCAGGAGGAGAGAATGAGCAGTTCTTC. The chain joins TRBV7-3 to TRBJ2-1; possibly TRBD2 for D (7 bases). Trimming took off 5 bases at V and 7 bases at J, with 21 bases between the two ends. This CDR3 spans 16 amino acids. Germline CDR1 is SGHTA and CDR2 is FQGTGA.

Concerning this clonotype itself: One base away lies a much larger clone, so this may be a sequencing read error. The rearrangement joins TRBV6-1 to TRBJ1-1; D remains unclear. Trimming took off 11 bases at V and 5 bases at J, with 21 bases between the two ends. This CDR3 comprises 14 residues. The germline gives CDR1 MNHNS, CDR2 SASEGT. The CDR3 bases are TGTGCCGTTAGATTCTTCGGGTTGGGTACTGAAGCTTTCTTT. This encodes CAVRFFGLGTEAFF.

The sample holds a few counts of this clonotype. V gene TRBV15 combines with J gene TRBJ2-4; the D is unclear. Trimming left V 0 bases short and J 0 bases short, with 9 bases between. The CDR3 has 16 amino acids. CDR1 and CDR2 from the germline V gene are LNHNV and YYDKDF (reference sequence). CDR3 nucleotides: TGTGCCACCAGCAGAGACAGTAAGCTAGCCAAAAACATTCAGTACTTC. It is translated as CATSRDSKLAKNIQYF.

Ten or more counts support this clonotype. This chain uses TRBV20-1 with TRBJ1-2; 10 bases line up with TRBD1. The CDR3 totals 15 residues. V dropped 7 bases and J dropped 4; count of bases not matched to a gene: 12. CDR1 and CDR2 (germline): DFQATT, SNEGSKA (reference sequence). CDR3 protein: CSGPTPGQGTYGYTF. Written as DNA, the CDR3 is TGCAGTGGCCCGACCCCGGGACAGGGGACCTATGGCTACACCTTC.

This clonotype showed up just once. The gene calls are TRBV4-3 and TRBJ2-3; possibly TRBD1 or TRBD2 for D (5 bases each). V gave up 0 bases and J gave up 1 base, with 20 bases separating them. The germline V gene has CDR1 LGHNA and CDR2 YSLEER. This CDR3 has 19 amino acids. Written as DNA, the CDR3 is TGCGCCAGCAGCCAAGAGGGGAGCTGTAGGGTGACAGGCACAGATACGCAGTATTTT. Encoded protein: CASSQEGSCRVTGTDTQYF.

On this clonotype itself: A read error is the likely source, as a far larger clone sits one nucleotide away. V is TRBV7-2 and J is TRBJ1-2, with D unclear. Germline V lookup: CDR1 SGHTA, CDR2 FQGNSA. The CDR3 extends over 12 amino acids. The CDR3 DNA reads TGTGCCGGCAGCTTAGGGCGGGCGGGGAAGACCTTC. It codes for CAGSLGRAGKTF.

This clonotype was counted ten times or more. J is TRBJ1-1 and V is TRBV9, with a possible D match to TRBD1 (5 bases). Trimming took off 0 bases at V and 4 bases at J, with 16 bases between the two ends. CDR3 size: 16 residues. The germline V gene has CDR1 SGDLS and CDR2 YYNGEE. DNA for the CDR3: TGTGCCAGCAGCGTAGACCACATCCCAGGGATCACTGAAGCTTTCTTT. This gives the protein CASSVDHIPGITEAFF.

This clonotype was seen only a few times. The gene calls are TRBV11-3 and TRBJ2-7, with 10 nucleotides matching TRBD2. J lost 4 bases, V lost 0 bases, and 6 bases had no gene match. CDR3 length: 16 amino acids. Germline V gene lookup returns CDR1 SGHNT and CDR2 YENEEA. The CDR3 region has the DNA TGTGCCAGCAGCTTAGATTCGAGCGGGAGGGCTTACGAGCAGTACTTC. Translated: CASSLDSSGRAYEQYF. The full variable domain, its missing parts supplied by reference TRBV11-3 and TRBJ2-7, is EAGVVQSPRYKIIEKKQPVAFWCNPISGHNTLYWYLQNLGQGPELLIRYENEEAVDDSQLPKDRFSAERLKGVDSTLKIQPAELGDSAVYLCASSLDSSGRAYEQYFGPGTRLTVT.

This clonotype was counted at least ten times. The V and J genes are TRBV20-1 and TRBJ2-4; 8 nucleotides match TRBD2. The junction had 11 bases not matched to a gene; V was cut back by 0 bases and J by 7 bases. The CDR3 has 16 amino acids. Germline CDR1 is DFQATT and CDR2 is SNEGSKA (reference sequence). The CDR3 coding sequence is TGCAGTGCTAGAGATTTGGGCGGGAGGATGGGTAACATTCAGTACTTC. Encoded protein: CSARDLGGRMGNIQYF.

Of note for this clonotype: A clone one base away is much larger, so this may be a read error. The V gene is TRBV7-6, the J gene TRBJ2-5; the D is unclear. Trimming pared 4 bases from V and 3 bases from J, leaving 9 bases between. This CDR3 spans 13 amino acids. Germline V lookup: CDR1 SGHVS, CDR2 FNYEAQ. DNA of the CDR3: TGTGCCAGCAGCTCGTACAGTGAAGAGACCCAGTACTTC. Its translation: CASSSYSEETQYF.

This clonotype was detected many times. For the CDR3, the DNA is TGTGCCAGCAGCTTACGAGGAACCAAAAACATTCAGTACTTC. Protein product: CASSLRGTKNIQYF. The chain joins TRBV13 to TRBJ2-4, with unresolved D. The germline CDR1 and CDR2 sequences are PRHDT and FYEKMQ (reference sequence). This CDR3 spans 14 amino acids. V was trimmed by 2 bases and J by 2 bases, leaving 7 bases between them.

This clonotype came up many times. The chain recombines TRBV2 with TRBJ1-3; D call uncertain. This CDR3 has 13 residues. CDR1 and CDR2 from the germline V gene are SNHLY and FYNNEI. Trimming took off 6 bases at V and 0 bases at J, with 6 bases between the two ends. CDR3 sequence: CASRSNSGNTIYF. As DNA, the CDR3 is TGTGCCAGCAGGTCAAACTCTGGAAACACCATATATTTT.

This clonotype was seen at least ten times. The chain combines TRBV7-2 with TRBJ2-5; 13 positions agree with TRBD2. The germline V gene has CDR1 SGHTA and CDR2 FQGNSA. There are 15 residues in the CDR3. Trimming at V came to 8 bases and at J to 5 bases, leaving 8 bases not matched to a gene. DNA for the CDR3: TGTGCCAGCGGCAGACAACTAGCGGGAGGGGAGACCCAGTACTTC. Translation gives CASGRQLAGGETQYF.

As regards this clonotype: This sequence may be a read error, since a much larger clone differs from it by one base. The gene calls are TRBV20-1 and TRBJ2-2; 7 positions match TRBD2. Germline values: CDR1 DFQATT, CDR2 SNEGSKA (reference sequence). This CDR3 contains 17 residues. The V gene end was trimmed by 1 base and the J gene end by 6 bases; junction bases not matched to a gene: 14. The CDR3 spells CSARVPIVGGPPGELFF. The CDR3 DNA follows: TGCAGTGCTAGAGTACCTATAGTGGGAGGGCCGCCCGGGGAGCTGTTTTTT.

There are many counts of this clonotype. The chain has TRBV9 and TRBJ2-2; 9 nucleotides align to TRBD2. The J segment lost 5 bases and the V segment lost 1 base, leaving 15 bases of the junction unmatched. The CDR3 length is 19 residues. Germline assignment: CDR1 SGDLS and CDR2 YYNGEE. CDR3 sequence (DNA): TGTGCCAGCAGCGTAACCTACTCAATGGGCGGGAGGGGTACCGGGGAGCTGTTTTTT. This encodes CASSVTYSMGGRGTGELFF.

A note on this clonotype: A far larger clone differs by one base, so this is likely a read error. V is TRBV6-5 and J is TRBJ2-5, with 8 bases matching TRBD2. J gave up 8 bases and V 2 bases, and 10 bases lay outside the gene matches. The CDR3 is 15 residues long. From germline, CDR1 is MNHEY and CDR2 SVGAGI. This CDR3 is CASSYDGRAGDTQYF. As DNA, the CDR3 is TGTGCCAGCAGTTACGACGGGAGGGCCGGGGATACCCAGTACTTC.

A remark on this clonotype: An end of the junction does not agree with germline; a read error may underlie this. CDR3 nucleotides: TGTGCCATCGGTGAGCCACCGGGGACTAGCGGGCGCCCCTACGAGCAGTACTTC. Protein: CAIGEPPGTSGRPYEQYF. J is TRBJ2-7 and V is TRBV10-3, with 12 bases lining up with TRBD2. The germline CDR1 and CDR2 sequences are ENHRY and SYGVKD. The CDR3 extends over 18 amino acids.

The chain uses TRBV2 and TRBJ1-2; TRBD1 matches 7 bases. CDR3 size: 14 residues. Germline V lookup: CDR1 SNHLY, CDR2 FYNNEI. The J segment lost 8 bases and the V segment lost 7 bases, leaving 13 bases of the junction unmatched. The CDR3 region has the DNA TGTGCCAGCATGCCGGGACAGTGGTCATTGGGCTACACCTTC. It translates to CASMPGQWSLGYTF.

This clonotype has just one count. The genes are TRBV20-1 and TRBJ2-1; 7 bases match TRBD2. The germline gives CDR1 DFQATT, CDR2 SNEGSKA (reference sequence). CDR3 length: 15 residues. The trim removed 7 bases at V and 6 bases at J, leaving 15 bases unmatched. CDR3 coding DNA: TGCAGTGACAGACCACCTAGCGGCGTAGGCAATGAGCAGTTCTTC. Amino acid sequence: CSDRPPSGVGNEQFF.

J is TRBJ1-6 and V is TRBV6-1; D possibly corresponds to TRBD1 (5 bases). The CDR3 runs 14 residues. Looked up from germline, CDR1 is MNHNS and CDR2 is SASEGT. V shed 4 bases and J shed 2 bases, with 6 bases lying between them. The CDR3 DNA is TGTGCCAGCAGTGCAGGGCCCTATAATTCACCCCTCCACTTT. Encoded protein: CASSAGPYNSPLHF.

This clonotype was counted at least ten times. J is TRBJ2-5 and V is TRBV7-9; a possible D gene is TRBD2 (6 bases). Trimming stripped 5 bases from V and 1 base from J, with 11 bases between. CDR3 size: 14 residues. Germline assignment: CDR1 SEHNR and CDR2 FQNEAQ (reference sequence). The CDR3 DNA follows: TGTGCCAGCAGCCGGAGCGGGTCCCAAGAGACCCAGTACTTC. Translated, it gives CASSRSGSQETQYF. The full variable domain, rest sourced from reference TRBV7-9 and TRBJ2-5, is DTGVSQNPRHKITKRGQNVTFRCDPISEHNRLYWYRQTLGQGPEFLTYFQNEAQLEKSRLLSDRFSAERPKGSFSTLEIQRTEQGDSAMYLCASSRSGSQETQYFGPGTRLLVL.

This clonotype has at least ten counts. The chain couples TRBV12-3 or TRBV12-4 to TRBJ2-3, with 14 nucleotides matching TRBD2. This CDR3 is 17 amino acids long. V lost 5 bases, J lost 1 base, and 5 bases stayed unmatched. CDR3 region: CASSQGGLAGGTDTQYF. The CDR3 nucleotides read TGTGCCAGCAGTCAGGGGGGACTAGCGGGAGGCACAGATACGCAGTATTTT.